A selection of T cell receptor beta chains follows, all from one sample in a study of blood T cell repertoires in COVID-19. TCRdb's copy holds only in-frame clones and misses some; the assay was immunoSEQ multiplex PCR. Of around 65,000 clones in the sample, roughly four fifths were seen once. Specimen: peripheral blood. These receptors came from a man in his fifties or sixties with acute or convalescent COVID-19. Each CDR3 is given with its conserved first and last residue. A D gene is named only where the DNA matches it firmly. Size values are once, few and many counts, or a class for expanded clones, and some rows have none.

CDR3nt,CDR3aa,v_gene,d_gene,j_gene,abundance
TGTGCCAGCAGTTCCTCCACAGGGGGCAAGGGCAATGAGCAGTTCTTC,CASSSSTGGKGNEQFF,TRBV27,TRBD1,TRBJ2-1,NA
TGTGCTAGCAGCTTAGCCAACTCCGGGGAGCTGTTTTTT,CASSLANSGELFF,TRBV7-7,NA,TRBJ2-2,NA
TGTGCCAGCAGCAACCTCTGGGCAGGGAAGTCACCCCTCCACTTT,CASSNLWAGKSPLHF,TRBV21-1,NA,TRBJ1-6,NA
TGTGCCAGCAGCGCTGGACTAGCGGAGATGAGTGAGCAGTTCTTC,CASSAGLAEMSEQFF,TRBV9,TRBD2,TRBJ2-1,NA
TGTGCCAGCAGCTTTACACAGGGAACTGGAAACACCATATATTTT,CASSFTQGTGNTIYF,TRBV7-2,NA,TRBJ1-3,NA
TGCGCCAGCAGCCAAGATGGACAATATAATTCACCCCTCCACTTT,CASSQDGQYNSPLHF,TRBV4-3,NA,TRBJ1-6,NA
TGCGCCAGCAGCTTGATTCAGGGGAACACTGAAGCTTTCTTT,CASSLIQGNTEAFF,TRBV5-1,NA,TRBJ1-1,NA
TGTGCCAGCAGTGAGGGCCTAGCGGACGAGCAGTACTTC,CASSEGLADEQYF,TRBV25-1,TRBD2,TRBJ2-7,NA
TGTGCCAGCAGCCAGGCCCGGACGGGAGGCTACACCTTC,CASSQARTGGYTF,TRBV14,NA,TRBJ1-2,NA
TGTGCCAGTAGTATGGGAGTTACCGGCGAGCAGTACTTC,CASSMGVTGEQYF,TRBV19,NA,TRBJ2-7,few
TGTGCCAGCAGTTCGTTATTCGGCGGGGAGACCCAGTACTTC,CASSSLFGGETQYF,TRBV7-2,NA,TRBJ2-5,once
TGTGCCAGCAGCCACGGACAGGGGACGGTCGAGCAGTACTTC,CASSHGQGTVEQYF,TRBV6-5,TRBD1,TRBJ2-7,NA
TGTGCCAGCAGCCAAGATCCTGGTGGGACTAGCGGGAGGATCTCCTACAATGAGCAGTTCTTC,CASSQDPGGTSGRISYNEQFF,TRBV4-2,TRBD2,TRBJ2-1,NA
TGTGCCAGCAGCCCCCGGGACTCCGCTACCGAGCAGTACTTC,CASSPRDSATEQYF,TRBV9,NA,TRBJ2-7,once
TGTGCCAGCAGCCATCTAAAAGGAGGAAACGGACTAGCGGGAGGAGGATGGGGGAATGAGCAGTTCTTC,CASSHLKGGNGLAGGGWGNEQFF,TRBV3-1/TRBV3-2,TRBD2,TRBJ2-1,NA
TGCAGCGTTACAGGGACAGGGGGCCACGAGCAGTACTTC,CSVTGTGGHEQYF,TRBV29-1,TRBD1,TRBJ2-7,NA
TGTGCCAGCAGCCTGGCGGCTAGCGGGAGATACAATGAGCAGTTCTTC,CASSLAASGRYNEQFF,TRBV11-2,TRBD2,TRBJ2-1,NA
TGTGCCAGCAGTTTTGGTACGGGACTAGCGGGAGGGGTTGAGCAGTTCTTC,CASSFGTGLAGGVEQFF,TRBV28,TRBD2,TRBJ2-1,NA
TGTGCCAGCAGCTTGGCAATTACTAGCGGCACAGATACGCAGTATTTT,CASSLAITSGTDTQYF,TRBV13,TRBD2,TRBJ2-3,NA
TGTGCCACCAGCCGAGACAGGGTAGTTGAAAAACTGTTTTTT,CATSRDRVVEKLFF,TRBV15,TRBD1,TRBJ1-4,NA
TGTGCCAGCAGCCTCGGGAGTTTCTACAATGAGCAGTTCTTC,CASSLGSFYNEQFF,TRBV2,NA,TRBJ2-1,NA
TGTGCCAGCAGCCTACAGGGGGCCGGCTACGAGCAGTACTTC,CASSLQGAGYEQYF,TRBV3-1/TRBV3-2,TRBD1,TRBJ2-7,NA
TGCAGCGTTGAGGTCCTAGCGGGAGGGCCACACGAGCAGTACTTC,CSVEVLAGGPHEQYF,TRBV29-1,TRBD2,TRBJ2-7,NA
TGTGCCAGCAGCTTATCCAGCGGGAGTTCGAATGAGCAGTTCTTC,CASSLSSGSSNEQFF,TRBV7-3,TRBD2,TRBJ2-1,NA
TGTGCCAGCAGACCCAATCCGAGGACTGAAGCTTTCTTT,CASRPNPRTEAFF,TRBV12-3/TRBV12-4,NA,TRBJ1-1,NA
TGTGCCAGCAGCTTAGCGGCCCGAAGCAGGGAGAACACTGAAGCTTTCTTT,CASSLAARSRENTEAFF,TRBV11-3,NA,TRBJ1-1,NA
TGTGCCAGCAGTCCACCGGGAGGGCTCAAAAACATTCAGTACTTC,CASSPPGGLKNIQYF,TRBV28,TRBD2,TRBJ2-4,NA
TGTGCCAGCAGTGAAGGGACAGGGAGGACTGGGGCCAACGTCCTGACTTTC,CASSEGTGRTGANVLTF,TRBV6-4,TRBD1,TRBJ2-6,NA
TGTGCCAGCAGCGGGCCCTTCGACACTGAAGCTTTCTTT,CASSGPFDTEAFF,TRBV14,NA,TRBJ1-1,once
TGTGCCAGCAGGAGGACAGGGGTCACTGAAGCTTTCTTT,CASRRTGVTEAFF,TRBV12-3/TRBV12-4,TRBD1,TRBJ1-1,NA
TGTGCCAGCAGCCTAGCAGGGGGTAGCGGGAACGAGCAGTACTTC,CASSLAGGSGNEQYF,TRBV7-3,NA,TRBJ2-7,few
TGTGCCAGCAGAGTAGCGGGAGGGGCCTACAATGAGCAGTTCTTC,CASRVAGGAYNEQFF,TRBV6-5,TRBD2,TRBJ2-1,NA
TGTGCTAGTGGTTTGGTCCGCGAGCAGTACTTC,CASGLVREQYF,TRBV12-5,NA,TRBJ2-7,NA
TGTGCCAGCAGCGGACAGGTCGTAGATACGCAGTATTTT,CASSGQVVDTQYF,TRBV27,TRBD1,TRBJ2-3,NA
TGTGCCAGCTCACCACAGCGAACCTCGAGGGAGACCCAGTACTTC,CASSPQRTSRETQYF,TRBV18,NA,TRBJ2-5,NA
TGTGCCAGCAGTCGACTAGCGGGAGCCGGGGAGCTGTTTTTT,CASSRLAGAGELFF,TRBV6-6,TRBD2,TRBJ2-2,NA
TGCGCCAGCAGCCAAGATGGACTAGCGCGCTACAATGAGCAGTTCTTC,CASSQDGLARYNEQFF,TRBV4-3,TRBD2,TRBJ2-1,few
TGTGCTAGCAGCTTACAGGGCATAACCGGGGAGACCCAGTACTTC,CASSLQGITGETQYF,TRBV7-7,NA,TRBJ2-5,NA
TGCAGCGCCCAGGACAAGGCGAACACCGGGGAGCTGTTTTTT,CSAQDKANTGELFF,TRBV29-1,NA,TRBJ2-2,NA
TGTGCCAGCTCACCTTCGACGCTAGCCTACAATGAGCAGTTCTTC,CASSPSTLAYNEQFF,TRBV18,NA,TRBJ2-1,NA
TGTGCCAGCAGTCGGGACTTAGATACGCAGTATTTT,CASSRDLDTQYF,TRBV6-2/TRBV6-3,NA,TRBJ2-3,NA
TGTGCCAGCAGCGATTCATCAGGGCGAAGCTCCTACAATGAGCAGTTCTTC,CASSDSSGRSSYNEQFF,TRBV9,NA,TRBJ2-1,NA
TGTGCCAGCAGTTACTCGCAGACGGGTAATCAGCCCCAGCATTTT,CASSYSQTGNQPQHF,TRBV6-5,NA,TRBJ1-5,NA
TGTGCCACCAGCCCCGAGGCCTACGAGCAGTACTTC,CATSPEAYEQYF,TRBV15,NA,TRBJ2-7,NA